The text below deals with one T cell receptor beta chain. No antigen is known for it. Germline-derived CDR1 and CDR2 are SGHRS and YFSETQ. V shed 0 bases, J shed 6 bases, and the junction held 10 bases outside the gene matches. The CDR3 extends over 17 amino acids. The data were obtained in a study of cytomegalovirus exposure and HLA in healthy donors. Study summary: Out of 398 genotyped donors, about 84% belonged to the Caucasian-associated ancestry cluster.

Both 60 Vbeta primers and 13 Jbeta primers went into the PCR. Repertoires were generated with immunoSEQ multiplex PCR, while TCRdb's copy carries only in-frame clones and drops some. Found here are 200,000 to 300,000 clones, 75% to 85% of them singletons; the top ten hold 7% to 9%. Regarding the study as a whole: Using a false discovery rate of 0.05, a later analysis showed that around 16,000 TCR beta sequences were associated with HLA alleles. The authors reported that TCR beta sequences could predict HLA-A and HLA-B alleles. These predictions were accurate for most subjects in the first cohort.

The rearrangement links TRBV5-1 to TRBJ2-3; 10 bases map to TRBD2. The source is a woman aged 60-75 years in good health and CMV-seropositive. The sample was PBMCs. As DNA, the CDR3 is TGCGCCAGCAGCTTGGTAGCGAGCGGGAGGGCCGGGGATACGCAGTATTTT. This gives the protein CASSLVASGRAGDTQYF. The whole variable domain, remainder taken from reference TRBV5-1 and TRBJ2-3, is KAGVTQTPRYLIKTRGQQVTLSCSPISGHRSVSWYQQTPGQGLQFLFEYFSETQRNKGNFPGRFSGRQFSNSRSEMNVSTLELGDSALYLCASSLVASGRAGDTQYFGPGTRLTVL.